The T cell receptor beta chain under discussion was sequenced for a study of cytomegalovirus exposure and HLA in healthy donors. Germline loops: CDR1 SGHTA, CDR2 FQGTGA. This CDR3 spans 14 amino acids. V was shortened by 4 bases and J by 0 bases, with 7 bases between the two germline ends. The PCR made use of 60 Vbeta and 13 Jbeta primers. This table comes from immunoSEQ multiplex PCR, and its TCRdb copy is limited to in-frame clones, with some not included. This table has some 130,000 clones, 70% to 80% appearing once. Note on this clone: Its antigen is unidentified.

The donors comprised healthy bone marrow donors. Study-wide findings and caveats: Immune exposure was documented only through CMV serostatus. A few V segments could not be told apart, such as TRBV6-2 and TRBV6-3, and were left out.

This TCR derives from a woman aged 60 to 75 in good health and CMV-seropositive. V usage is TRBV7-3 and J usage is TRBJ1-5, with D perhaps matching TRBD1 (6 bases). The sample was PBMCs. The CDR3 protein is CASSSGVSNQPQHF. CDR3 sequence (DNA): TGTGCCAGCAGCTCAGGGGTTAGCAATCAGCCCCAGCATTTT. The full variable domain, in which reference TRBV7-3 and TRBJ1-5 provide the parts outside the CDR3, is GAGVSQTPSNKVTEKGKYVELRCDPISGHTALYWYRQSLGQGPEFLIYFQGTGAADDSGLPNDRFFAVRPEGSVSTLKIQRTERGDSAVYLCASSSGVSNQPQHFGDGTRLSIL.